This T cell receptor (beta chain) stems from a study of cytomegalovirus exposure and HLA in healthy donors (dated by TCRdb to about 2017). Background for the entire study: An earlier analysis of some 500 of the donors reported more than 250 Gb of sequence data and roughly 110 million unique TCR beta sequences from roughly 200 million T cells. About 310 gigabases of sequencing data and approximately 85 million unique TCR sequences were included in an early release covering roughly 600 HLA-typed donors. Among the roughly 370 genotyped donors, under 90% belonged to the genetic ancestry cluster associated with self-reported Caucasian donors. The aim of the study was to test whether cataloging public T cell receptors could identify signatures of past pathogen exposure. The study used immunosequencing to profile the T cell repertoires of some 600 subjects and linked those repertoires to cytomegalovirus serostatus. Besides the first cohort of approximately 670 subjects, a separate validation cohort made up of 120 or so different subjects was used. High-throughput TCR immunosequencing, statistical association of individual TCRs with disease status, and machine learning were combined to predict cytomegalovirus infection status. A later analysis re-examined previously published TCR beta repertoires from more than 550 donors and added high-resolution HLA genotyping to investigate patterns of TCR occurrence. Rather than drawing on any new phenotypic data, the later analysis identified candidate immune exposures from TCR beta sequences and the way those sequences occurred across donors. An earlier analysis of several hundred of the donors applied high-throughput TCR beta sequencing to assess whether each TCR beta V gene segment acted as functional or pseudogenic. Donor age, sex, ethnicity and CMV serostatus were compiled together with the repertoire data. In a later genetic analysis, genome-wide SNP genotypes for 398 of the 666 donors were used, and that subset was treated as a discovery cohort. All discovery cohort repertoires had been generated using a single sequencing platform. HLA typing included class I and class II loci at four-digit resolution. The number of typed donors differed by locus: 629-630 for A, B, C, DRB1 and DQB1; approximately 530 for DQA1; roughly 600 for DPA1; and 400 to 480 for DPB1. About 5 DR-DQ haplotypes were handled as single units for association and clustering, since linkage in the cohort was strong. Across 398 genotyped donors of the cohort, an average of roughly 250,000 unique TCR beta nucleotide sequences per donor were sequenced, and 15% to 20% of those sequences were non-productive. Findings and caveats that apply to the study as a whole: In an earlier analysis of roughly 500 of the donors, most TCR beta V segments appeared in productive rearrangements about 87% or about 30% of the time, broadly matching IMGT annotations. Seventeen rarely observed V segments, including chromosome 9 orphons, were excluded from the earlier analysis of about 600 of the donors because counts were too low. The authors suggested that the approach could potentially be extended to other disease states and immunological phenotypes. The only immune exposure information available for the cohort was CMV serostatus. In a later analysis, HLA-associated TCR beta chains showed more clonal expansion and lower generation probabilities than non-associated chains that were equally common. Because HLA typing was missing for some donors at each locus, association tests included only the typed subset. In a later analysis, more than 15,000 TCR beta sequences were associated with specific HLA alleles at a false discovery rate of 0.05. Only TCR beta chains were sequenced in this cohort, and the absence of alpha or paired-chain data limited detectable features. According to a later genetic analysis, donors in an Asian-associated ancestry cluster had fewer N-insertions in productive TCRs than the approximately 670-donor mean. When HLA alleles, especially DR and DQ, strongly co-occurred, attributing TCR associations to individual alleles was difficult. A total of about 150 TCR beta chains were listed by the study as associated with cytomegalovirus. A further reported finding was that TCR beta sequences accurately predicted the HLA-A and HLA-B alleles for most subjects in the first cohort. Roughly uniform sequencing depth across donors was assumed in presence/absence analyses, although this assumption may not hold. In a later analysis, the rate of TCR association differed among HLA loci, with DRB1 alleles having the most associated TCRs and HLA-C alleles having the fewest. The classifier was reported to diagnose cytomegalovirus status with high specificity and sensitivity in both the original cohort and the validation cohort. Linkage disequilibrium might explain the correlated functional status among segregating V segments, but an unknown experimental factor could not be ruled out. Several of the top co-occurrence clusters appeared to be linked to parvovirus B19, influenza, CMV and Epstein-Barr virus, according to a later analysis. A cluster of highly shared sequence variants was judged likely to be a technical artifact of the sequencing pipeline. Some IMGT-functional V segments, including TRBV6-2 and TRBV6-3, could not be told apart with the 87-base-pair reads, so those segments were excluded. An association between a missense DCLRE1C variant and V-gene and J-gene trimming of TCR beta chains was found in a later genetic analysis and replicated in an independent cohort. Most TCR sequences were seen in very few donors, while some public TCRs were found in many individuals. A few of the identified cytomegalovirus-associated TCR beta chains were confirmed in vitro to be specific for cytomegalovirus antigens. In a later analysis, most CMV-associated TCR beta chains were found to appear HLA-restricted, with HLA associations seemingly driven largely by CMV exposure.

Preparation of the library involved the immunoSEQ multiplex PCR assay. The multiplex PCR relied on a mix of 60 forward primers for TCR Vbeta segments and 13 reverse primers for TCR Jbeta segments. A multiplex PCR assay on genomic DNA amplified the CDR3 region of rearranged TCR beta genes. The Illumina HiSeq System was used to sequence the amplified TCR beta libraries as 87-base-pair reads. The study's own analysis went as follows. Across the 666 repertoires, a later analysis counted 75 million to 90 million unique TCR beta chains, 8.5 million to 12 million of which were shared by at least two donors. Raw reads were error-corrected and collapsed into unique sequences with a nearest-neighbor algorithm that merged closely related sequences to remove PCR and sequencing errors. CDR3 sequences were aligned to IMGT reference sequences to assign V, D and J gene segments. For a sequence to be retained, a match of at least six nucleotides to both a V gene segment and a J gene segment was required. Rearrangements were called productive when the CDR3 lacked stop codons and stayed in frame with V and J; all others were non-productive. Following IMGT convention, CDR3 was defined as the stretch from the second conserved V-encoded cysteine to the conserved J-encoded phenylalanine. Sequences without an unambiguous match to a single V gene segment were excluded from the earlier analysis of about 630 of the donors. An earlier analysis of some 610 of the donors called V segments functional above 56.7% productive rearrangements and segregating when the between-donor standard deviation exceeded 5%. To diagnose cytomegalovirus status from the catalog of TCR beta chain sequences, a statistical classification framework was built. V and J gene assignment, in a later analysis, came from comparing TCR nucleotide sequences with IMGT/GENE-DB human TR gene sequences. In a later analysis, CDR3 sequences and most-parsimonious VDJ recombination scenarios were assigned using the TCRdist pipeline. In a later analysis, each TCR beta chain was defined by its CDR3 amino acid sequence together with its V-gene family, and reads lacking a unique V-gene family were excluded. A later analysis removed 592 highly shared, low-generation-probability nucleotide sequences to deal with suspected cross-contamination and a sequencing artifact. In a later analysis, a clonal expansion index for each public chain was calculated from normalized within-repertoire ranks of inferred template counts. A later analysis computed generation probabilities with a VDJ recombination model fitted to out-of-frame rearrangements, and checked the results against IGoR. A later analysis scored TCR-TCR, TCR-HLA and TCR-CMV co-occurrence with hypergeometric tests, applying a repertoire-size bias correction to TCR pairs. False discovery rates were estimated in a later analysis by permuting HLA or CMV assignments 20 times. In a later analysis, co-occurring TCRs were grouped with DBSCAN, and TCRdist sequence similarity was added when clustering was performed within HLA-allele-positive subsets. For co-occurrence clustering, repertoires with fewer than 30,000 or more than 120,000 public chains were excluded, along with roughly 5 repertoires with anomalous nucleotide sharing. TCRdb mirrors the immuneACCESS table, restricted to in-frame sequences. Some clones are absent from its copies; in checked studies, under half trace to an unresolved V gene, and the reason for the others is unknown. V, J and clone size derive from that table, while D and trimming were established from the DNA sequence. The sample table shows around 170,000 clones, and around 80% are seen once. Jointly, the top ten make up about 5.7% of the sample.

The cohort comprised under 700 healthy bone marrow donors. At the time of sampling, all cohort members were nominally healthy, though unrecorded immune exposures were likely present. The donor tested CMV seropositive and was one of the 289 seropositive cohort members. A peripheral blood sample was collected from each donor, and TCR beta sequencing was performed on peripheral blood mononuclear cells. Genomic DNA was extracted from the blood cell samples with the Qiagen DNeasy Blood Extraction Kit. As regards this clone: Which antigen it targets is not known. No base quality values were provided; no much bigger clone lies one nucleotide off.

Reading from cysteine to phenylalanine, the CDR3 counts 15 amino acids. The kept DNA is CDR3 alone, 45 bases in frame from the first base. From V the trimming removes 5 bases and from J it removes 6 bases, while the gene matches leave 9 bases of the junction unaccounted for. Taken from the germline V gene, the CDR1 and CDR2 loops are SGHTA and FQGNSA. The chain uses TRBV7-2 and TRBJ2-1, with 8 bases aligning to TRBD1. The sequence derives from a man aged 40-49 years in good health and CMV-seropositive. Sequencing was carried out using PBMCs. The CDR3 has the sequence CASSRPGQDTNEQFF. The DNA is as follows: TGTGCCAGCAGCCGACCGGGACAGGATACCAATGAGCAGTTCTTC.